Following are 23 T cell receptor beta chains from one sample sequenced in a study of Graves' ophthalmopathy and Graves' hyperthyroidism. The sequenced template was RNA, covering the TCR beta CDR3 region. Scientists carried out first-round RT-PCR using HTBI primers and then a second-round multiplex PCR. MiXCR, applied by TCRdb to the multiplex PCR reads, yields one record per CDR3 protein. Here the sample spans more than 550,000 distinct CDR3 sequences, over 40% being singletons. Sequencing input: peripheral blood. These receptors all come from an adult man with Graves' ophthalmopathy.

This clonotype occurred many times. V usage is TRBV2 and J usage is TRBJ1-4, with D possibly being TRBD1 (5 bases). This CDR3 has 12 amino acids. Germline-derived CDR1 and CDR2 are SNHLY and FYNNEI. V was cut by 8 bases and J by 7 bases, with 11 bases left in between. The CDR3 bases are TGTGCCAGCTCGGAAGGGGTTGAAAAACTGTTTTTT. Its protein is CASSEGVEKLFF.

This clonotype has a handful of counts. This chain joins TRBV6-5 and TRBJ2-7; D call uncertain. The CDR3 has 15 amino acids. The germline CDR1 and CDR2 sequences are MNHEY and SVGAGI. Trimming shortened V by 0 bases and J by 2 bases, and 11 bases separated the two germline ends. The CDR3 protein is CASSYSSAEPYEQYF. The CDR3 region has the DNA TGTGCCAGCAGTTACTCGAGCGCGGAGCCCTACGAGCAGTACTTC.

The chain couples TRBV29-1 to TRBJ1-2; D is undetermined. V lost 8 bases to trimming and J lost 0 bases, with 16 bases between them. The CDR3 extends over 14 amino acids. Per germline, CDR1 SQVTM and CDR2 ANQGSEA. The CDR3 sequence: CSSYRQAANYGYTF. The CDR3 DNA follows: TGCAGCAGTTACCGTCAGGCAGCTAACTATGGCTACACCTTC.

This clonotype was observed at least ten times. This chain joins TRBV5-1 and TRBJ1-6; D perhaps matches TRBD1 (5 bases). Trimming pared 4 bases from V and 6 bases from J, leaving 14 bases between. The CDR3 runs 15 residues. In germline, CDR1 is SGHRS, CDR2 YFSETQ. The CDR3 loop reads CASSPSAGPNSPLHF. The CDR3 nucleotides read TGCGCCAGCAGCCCCTCAGCAGGGCCTAATTCACCCCTCCACTTT.

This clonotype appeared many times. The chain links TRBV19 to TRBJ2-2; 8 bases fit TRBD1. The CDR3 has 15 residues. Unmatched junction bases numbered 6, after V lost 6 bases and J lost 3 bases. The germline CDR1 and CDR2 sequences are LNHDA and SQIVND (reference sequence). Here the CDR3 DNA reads TGTGCCAGTAGGCACCTGACAGGGGACACCGGGGAGCTGTTTTTT. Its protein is CASRHLTGDTGELFF.

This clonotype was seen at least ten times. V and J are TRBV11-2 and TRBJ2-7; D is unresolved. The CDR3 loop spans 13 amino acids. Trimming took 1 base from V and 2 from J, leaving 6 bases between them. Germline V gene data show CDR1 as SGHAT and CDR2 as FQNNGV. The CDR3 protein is CASSLGRPYEQYF. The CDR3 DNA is TGTGCCAGCAGCTTAGGGCGACCCTACGAGCAGTACTTC.

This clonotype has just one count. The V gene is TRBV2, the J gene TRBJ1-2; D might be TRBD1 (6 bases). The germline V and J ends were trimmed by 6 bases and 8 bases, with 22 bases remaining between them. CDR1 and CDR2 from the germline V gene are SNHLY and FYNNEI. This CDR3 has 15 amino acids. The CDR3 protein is CASSVQGLPMRGYTF. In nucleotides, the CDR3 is TGTGCCAGCAGCGTACAGGGCCTCCCGATGAGGGGCTACACCTTC. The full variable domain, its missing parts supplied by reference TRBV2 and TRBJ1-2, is EPEVTQTPSHQVTQMGQEVILRCVPISNHLYFYWYRQILGQKVEFLVSFYNNEISEKSEIFDDQFSVERPDGSNFTLKIRSTKLEDSAMYFCASSVQGLPMRGYTFGSGTRLTVV.

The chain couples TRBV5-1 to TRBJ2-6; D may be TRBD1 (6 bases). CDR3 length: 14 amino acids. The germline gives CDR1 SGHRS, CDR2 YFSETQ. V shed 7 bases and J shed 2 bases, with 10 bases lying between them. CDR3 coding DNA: TGCGCCAGCGTGGGGGACACTGGGGCCAACGTCCTGACTTTC. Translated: CASVGDTGANVLTF.

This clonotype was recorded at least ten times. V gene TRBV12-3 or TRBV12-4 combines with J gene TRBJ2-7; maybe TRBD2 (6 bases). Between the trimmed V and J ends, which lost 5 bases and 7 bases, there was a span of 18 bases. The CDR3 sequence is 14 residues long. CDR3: CASSPMTVGGEQYF. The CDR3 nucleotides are TGTGCCAGCAGTCCCATGACAGTGGGGGGAGAGCAGTACTTC.

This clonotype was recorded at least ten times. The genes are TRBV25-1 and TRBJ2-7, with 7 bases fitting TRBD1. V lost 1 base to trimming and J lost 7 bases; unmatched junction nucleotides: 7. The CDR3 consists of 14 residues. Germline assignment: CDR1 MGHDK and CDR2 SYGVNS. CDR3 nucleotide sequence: TGTGCCAGCAGTGAATGGACAGGTCGGGTGGAGCAGTACTTC. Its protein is CASSEWTGRVEQYF.

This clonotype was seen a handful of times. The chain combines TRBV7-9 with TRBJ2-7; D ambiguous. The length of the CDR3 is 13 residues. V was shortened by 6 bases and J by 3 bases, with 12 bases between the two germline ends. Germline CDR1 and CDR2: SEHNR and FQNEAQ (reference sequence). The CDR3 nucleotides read TGTGCCAGCAGATCAGGTCCAAACTACGAGCAGTACTTC. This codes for CASRSGPNYEQYF. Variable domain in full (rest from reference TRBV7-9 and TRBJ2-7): DTGVSQNPRHKITKRGQNVTFRCDPISEHNRLYWYRQTLGQGPEFLTYFQNEAQLEKSRLLSDRFSAERPKGSFSTLEIQRTEQGDSAMYLCASRSGPNYEQYFGPGTRLTVT.

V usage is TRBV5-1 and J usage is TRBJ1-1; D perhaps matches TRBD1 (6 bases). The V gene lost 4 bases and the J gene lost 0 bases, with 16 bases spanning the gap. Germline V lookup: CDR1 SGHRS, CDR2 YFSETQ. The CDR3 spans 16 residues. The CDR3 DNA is TGCGCCAGCAGCGCGGAGCGACAGGTATTGAACACTGAAGCTTTCTTT. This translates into CASSAERQVLNTEAFF.

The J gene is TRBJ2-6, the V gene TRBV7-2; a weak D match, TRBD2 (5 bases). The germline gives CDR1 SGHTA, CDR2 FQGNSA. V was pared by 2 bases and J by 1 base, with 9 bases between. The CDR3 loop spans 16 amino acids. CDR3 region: CASSLTGMSGANVLTF. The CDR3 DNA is TGTGCCAGCAGCTTAACCGGGATGTCTGGGGCCAACGTCCTGACTTTC.

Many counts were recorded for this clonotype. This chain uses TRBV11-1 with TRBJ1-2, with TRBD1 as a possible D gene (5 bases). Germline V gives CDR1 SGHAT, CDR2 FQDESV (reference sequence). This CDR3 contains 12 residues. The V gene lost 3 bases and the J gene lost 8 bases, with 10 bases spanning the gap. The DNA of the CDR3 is TGTGCCAGCAGCTTTGGTGGGGACGGCTACACCTTC. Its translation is CASSFGGDGYTF.

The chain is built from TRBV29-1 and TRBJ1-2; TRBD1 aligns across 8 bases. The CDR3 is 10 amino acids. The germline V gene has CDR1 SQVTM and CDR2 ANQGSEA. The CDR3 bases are TGCAGTCTGGACAGGGTTGGCTACACCTTC. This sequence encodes CSLDRVGYTF.

The CDR3 sequence: CASSSTPGTGDGYTF. CDR3 bases: TGTGCCAGCAGCTCGACCCCCGGGACAGGGGATGGCTACACCTTC. The chain carries TRBV7-3 and TRBJ1-2; 10 bases are a match to TRBD1. V shed 4 bases, J shed 6 bases, and the junction held 8 bases outside the gene matches. The CDR3 has 15 residues. Germline V lookup: CDR1 SGHTA, CDR2 FQGTGA. Full variable domain (rest looked up from reference TRBV7-3 and TRBJ1-2): GAGVSQTPSNKVTEKGKYVELRCDPISGHTALYWYRQSLGQGPEFLIYFQGTGAADDSGLPNDRFFAVRPEGSVSTLKIQRTERGDSAVYLCASSSTPGTGDGYTFGSGTRLTVV.

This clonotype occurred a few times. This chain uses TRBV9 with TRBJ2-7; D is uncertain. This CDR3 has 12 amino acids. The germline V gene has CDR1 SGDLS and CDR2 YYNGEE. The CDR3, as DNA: TGTGCTAGTGGTTCCCCCATCCACGAGCAGTACTTC. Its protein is CASGSPIHEQYF.

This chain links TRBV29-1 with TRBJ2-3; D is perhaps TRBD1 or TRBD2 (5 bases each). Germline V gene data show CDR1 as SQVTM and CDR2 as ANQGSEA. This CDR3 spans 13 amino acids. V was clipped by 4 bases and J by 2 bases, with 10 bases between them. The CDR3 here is CSVGDGTTDTQYF. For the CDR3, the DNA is TGCAGCGTTGGGGACGGTACCACAGATACGCAGTATTTT.

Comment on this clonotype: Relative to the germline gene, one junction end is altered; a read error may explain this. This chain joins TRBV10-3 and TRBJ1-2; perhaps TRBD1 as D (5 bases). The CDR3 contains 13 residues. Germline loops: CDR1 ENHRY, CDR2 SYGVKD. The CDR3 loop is CASSYTTDYGYTF. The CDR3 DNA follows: TGTGCCAGCAGTTACACGACAGACTATGGCTACACCTTC.

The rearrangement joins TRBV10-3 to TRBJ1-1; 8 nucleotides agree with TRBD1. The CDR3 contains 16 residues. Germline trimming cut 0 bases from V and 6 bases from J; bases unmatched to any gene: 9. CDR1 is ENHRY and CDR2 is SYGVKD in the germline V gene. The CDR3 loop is CAISESAGQGGSEAFF. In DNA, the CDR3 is TGTGCCATCAGTGAGTCTGCAGGACAGGGTGGATCTGAAGCTTTCTTT.

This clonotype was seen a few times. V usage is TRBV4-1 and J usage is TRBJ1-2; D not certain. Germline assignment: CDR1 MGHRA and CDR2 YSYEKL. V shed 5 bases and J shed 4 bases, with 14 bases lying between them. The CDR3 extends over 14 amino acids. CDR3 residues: CASSDPYVRYGYTF. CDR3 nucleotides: TGCGCCAGCAGCGATCCCTACGTCCGCTATGGCTACACCTTC.

DNA of the CDR3: TGTGCCAGCAGCCAAGAAAATTCGGGGGGGACCCAGTACTTC. Its translation is CASSQENSGGTQYF. The gene calls are TRBV4-2 and TRBJ2-5, with 7 nucleotides matching TRBD2. The ends lost 0 bases at V and 7 bases at J; junction bases unmatched: 5. Germline V gene sequence: CDR1 LGHNA, CDR2 YNFKEQ. This CDR3 comprises 14 residues.

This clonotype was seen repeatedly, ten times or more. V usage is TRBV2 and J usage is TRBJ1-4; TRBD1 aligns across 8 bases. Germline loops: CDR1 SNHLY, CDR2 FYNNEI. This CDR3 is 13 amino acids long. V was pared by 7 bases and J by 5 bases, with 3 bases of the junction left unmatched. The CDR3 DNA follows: TGTGCCAGCAAGCAGGGGGCGAATGAAAAACTGTTTTTT. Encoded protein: CASKQGANEKLFF. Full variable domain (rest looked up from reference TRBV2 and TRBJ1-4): EPEVTQTPSHQVTQMGQEVILRCVPISNHLYFYWYRQILGQKVEFLVSFYNNEISEKSEIFDDQFSVERPDGSNFTLKIRSTKLEDSAMYFCASKQGANEKLFFGSGTQLSVL.